These T cell receptor beta chains were read from a single sample in a study of cytomegalovirus exposure and HLA in healthy donors. Only in-frame clones appear in the TCRdb table, and some are missing; sequencing was by immunoSEQ multiplex PCR. The table includes approximately 110,000 clones, roughly 71% detected once. The specimen sequenced was PBMCs. Receptors were obtained from a woman aged 70-85 years in good health and CMV-seropositive. CDR3s include the opening cysteine and the closing phenylalanine or tryptophan. The D gene is left open where the match is weak. Where a row states a size, it is once, few, many or the class of an expanded clone; other rows omit it.

j_call: TRBJ2-1; v_call: TRBV27; clone_size: -; d_call: -; cdr3_nt: TGTGCCAGCAGTTTATCCCCCCCAGGGGGGCTAGACAATGAGCAGTTCTTC; cdr3_aa: CASSLSPPGGLDNEQFF
j_call: TRBJ2-5; v_call: TRBV7-9; clone_size: few; d_call: -; cdr3_nt: TGTGCCAGCAGCTCCGGAGGGGCCCAAGAGACCCAGTACTTC; cdr3_aa: CASSSGGAQETQYF
j_call: TRBJ2-1; v_call: TRBV6-6; clone_size: -; d_call: -; cdr3_nt: TGTGCCAGCAGTTTCGGGGTCAATGAGCAGTTCTTC; cdr3_aa: CASSFGVNEQFF
j_call: TRBJ2-7; v_call: TRBV5-1; clone_size: -; d_call: -; cdr3_nt: TGCGCCAGCAGCCCAGATTACTACGAGCAGTACTTC; cdr3_aa: CASSPDYYEQYF
j_call: TRBJ1-1; v_call: TRBV5-8; clone_size: -; d_call: -; cdr3_nt: TGTGCCAGCAAACGAGGAGGTGAAGCTTTCTTT; cdr3_aa: CASKRGGEAFF
j_call: TRBJ1-4; v_call: TRBV25-1; clone_size: few; d_call: -; cdr3_nt: TGTGCCAGCATAGGAGGGCTTAATGAAAAACTGTTTTTT; cdr3_aa: CASIGGLNEKLFF
j_call: TRBJ1-3; v_call: TRBV18; clone_size: -; d_call: -; cdr3_nt: TGTGCCAGCTCACCACTCACAGGAACGGGAAACACCATATATTTT; cdr3_aa: CASSPLTGTGNTIYF
j_call: TRBJ1-1; v_call: TRBV13; clone_size: once; d_call: TRBD1; cdr3_nt: TGTGCCAGCAGCCCCCGGACAGGGGTCATCGGTGAAGCTTTCTTT; cdr3_aa: CASSPRTGVIGEAFF
j_call: TRBJ2-1; v_call: TRBV4-3; clone_size: -; d_call: TRBD1; cdr3_nt: TGCGCCAGCAGCCAGATGGGGACAGGTTTGAATGAGCAGTTCTTC; cdr3_aa: CASSQMGTGLNEQFF
j_call: TRBJ1-1; v_call: TRBV5-5; clone_size: few; d_call: -; cdr3_nt: TGTGCCAGCAGCTACCGACAGACTCCCGAAGCTTTCTTT; cdr3_aa: CASSYRQTPEAFF
j_call: TRBJ2-3; v_call: TRBV7-8; clone_size: -; d_call: TRBD2; cdr3_nt: TGTGCCAGCAGCTTAGATCTAGCGGGCACGGATACGCAGTATTTT; cdr3_aa: CASSLDLAGTDTQYF
j_call: TRBJ2-1; v_call: TRBV5-4; clone_size: -; d_call: -; cdr3_nt: TGTGCCAGCAGCTCTAAAAGGGGCTACAATGAGCAGTTCTTC; cdr3_aa: CASSSKRGYNEQFF
j_call: TRBJ2-7; v_call: TRBV18; clone_size: -; d_call: -; cdr3_nt: TGTGCCAGCTCACCACCGGCGGGGAGCTCCTACGAGCAGTACTTC; cdr3_aa: CASSPPAGSSYEQYF
j_call: TRBJ1-1; v_call: TRBV5-3; clone_size: -; d_call: -; cdr3_nt: TGTGCCAGAAGCGGGAGGGGGATAAACACTGAAGCTTTCTTT; cdr3_aa: CARSGRGINTEAFF
j_call: TRBJ1-1; v_call: TRBV14; clone_size: -; d_call: -; cdr3_nt: TGTGCCAGCAGCCTCACCGGACAGCCAAACACTGAAGCTTTCTTT; cdr3_aa: CASSLTGQPNTEAFF
j_call: TRBJ2-1; v_call: TRBV15; clone_size: -; d_call: TRBD2; cdr3_nt: TGTGCCACCAGCCCGGGACTAGCGGGGGACAATGAGCAGTTCTTC; cdr3_aa: CATSPGLAGDNEQFF
j_call: TRBJ2-2; v_call: TRBV6-5; clone_size: -; d_call: -; cdr3_nt: TGTGCCAGCAGTTATTCGGACACCTTTGCCGGGGAGCTGTTTTTT; cdr3_aa: CASSYSDTFAGELFF
j_call: TRBJ2-3; v_call: TRBV27; clone_size: few; d_call: TRBD2; cdr3_nt: TGTGCCAGCAGTTTAAACCCTAGCGGGGGAGGGTACGGGGTGTCAGATACGCAGTATTTT; cdr3_aa: CASSLNPSGGGYGVSDTQYF
j_call: TRBJ2-1; v_call: TRBV4-3; clone_size: -; d_call: TRBD2; cdr3_nt: TGCGCCAGCAGCGACGGGACTAGCCGGGTTAATGAGCAGTTCTTC; cdr3_aa: CASSDGTSRVNEQFF
j_call: TRBJ2-3; v_call: TRBV20-1; clone_size: -; d_call: -; cdr3_nt: TGCAGTGCTACTGTCACAGATACGCAGTATTTT; cdr3_aa: CSATVTDTQYF
j_call: TRBJ1-2; v_call: TRBV5-1; clone_size: -; d_call: -; cdr3_nt: TGCGCCAGCAGCTTGGAACCGGTTAAGAGCTACACCTTC; cdr3_aa: CASSLEPVKSYTF
j_call: TRBJ1-1; v_call: TRBV11-3; clone_size: -; d_call: TRBD1; cdr3_nt: TGTGCCAGCAGCTTGGGACAGGGTTCGACTGAAGCTTTCTTT; cdr3_aa: CASSLGQGSTEAFF
j_call: TRBJ1-1; v_call: TRBV27; clone_size: once; d_call: -; cdr3_nt: TGTGCCAGCAGTACTGGCAGGTCAAGCACTGAAGCTTTCTTT; cdr3_aa: CASSTGRSSTEAFF
j_call: TRBJ1-4; v_call: TRBV4-2; clone_size: -; d_call: TRBD1; cdr3_nt: TGTGCCAGCAGCCAAGCCATTGAGGGGGCAAAACTGTTTTTT; cdr3_aa: CASSQAIEGAKLFF
j_call: TRBJ1-1; v_call: TRBV6-6; clone_size: -; d_call: -; cdr3_nt: TGTGTCAGCAGGAAAACCCAGGGAGGAAACACTGAAGCTTTCTTT; cdr3_aa: CVSRKTQGGNTEAFF
j_call: TRBJ1-1; v_call: TRBV27; clone_size: -; d_call: TRBD1; cdr3_nt: TGTGCCAGCAGTCCGAAGGGGCAGGGGGCGTACACTGAAGCTTTCTTT; cdr3_aa: CASSPKGQGAYTEAFF
j_call: TRBJ2-5; v_call: TRBV19; clone_size: -; d_call: -; cdr3_nt: TGTGCCAGTAGTATAGTACTAGGACTCGGAGAGACCCAGTACTTC; cdr3_aa: CASSIVLGLGETQYF